A selection of T cell receptor beta chains follows, all from one sample in a study of blood T cell repertoires in COVID-19. The assay was immunoSEQ multiplex PCR, and TCRdb's table has in-frame clones only and misses some. The sample consists of about 81,000 clones, 90% to 95% of them appearing once. The sample was peripheral blood. The receptor set was obtained from a woman between 50 and 59 years old in a cohort sampled during active COVID-19. Each CDR3 is given with its conserved first and last residue. The D gene is left open where the match is weak. Clone size, where shown, is once, few, many, or a class for clones that have expanded.

v_call,clone_size,d_call,j_call,cdr3_nt,cdr3_aa
TRBV4-1,many,TRBD1,TRBJ1-2,TGCGCCAGCAGCACCCGGGACAGTTCGGAATATGGCTACACCTTC,CASSTRDSSEYGYTF
TRBV3-1/TRBV3-2,NA,TRBD1,TRBJ2-2,TGTGCCAGCAGGGACGGACAGGCATACACCGGGGAGCTGTTTTTT,CASRDGQAYTGELFF
TRBV5-1,NA,NA,TRBJ2-5,TGCGCCAGCAAACGGAGAGGGCAGGGGGAGACCCAGTACTTC,CASKRRGQGETQYF
TRBV5-1,NA,NA,TRBJ2-7,TGCGCCAGCAGCGATCGCAGGGGTAAGACATACGAGCAGTACTTC,CASSDRRGKTYEQYF
TRBV5-6,NA,NA,TRBJ2-3,TGTGCCAGCAGCTCAATACAATCGGACAGCTACACAGATACGCAGTATTTT,CASSSIQSDSYTDTQYF
TRBV7-9,NA,TRBD1,TRBJ2-7,TGTGCCAGCAGCGCCGGGACAGGGGGGTTGATCTACGAGCAGTACTTC,CASSAGTGGLIYEQYF
TRBV5-4,NA,TRBD1,TRBJ2-3,TGTGCCAGCAGCTTGCCCGGGACAGGGGCCGATCGCACAGATACGCAGTATTTT,CASSLPGTGADRTDTQYF
TRBV19,NA,NA,TRBJ2-2,TGTGCCAGTAGTATTTTTCAGGCTCTCCCCGGGGAGCTGTTTTTT,CASSIFQALPGELFF
TRBV10-3,NA,NA,TRBJ1-1,TGTGCCATCAGTTGGGCGGGGAGCAACACTGAAGCTTTCTTT,CAISWAGSNTEAFF
TRBV3-1/TRBV3-2,NA,NA,TRBJ2-7,TGTGCCAGCAGCCAAGGTAACAGCCTCATATCCTACGAGCAGTACTTC,CASSQGNSLISYEQYF
TRBV28,NA,TRBD1,TRBJ2-5,TGTGCCAGCAGACTGACAGGGGCGGCGGAGACCCAGTACTTC,CASRLTGAAETQYF
TRBV6-6,once,NA,TRBJ1-5,TGTGCCAGCAGGTATAGCAATCAGCCCCAGCATTTT,CASRYSNQPQHF
TRBV29-1,NA,TRBD2,TRBJ2-1,TGCAGCGTTGCGAGGGACTATCGGGCTAATGAGCAGTTCTTC,CSVARDYRANEQFF
TRBV5-6,NA,NA,TRBJ1-5,TGTGCCAGCAGCGCAGGGTTTTCCACTCAGCCCCAGCATTTT,CASSAGFSTQPQHF
TRBV6-5,NA,NA,TRBJ2-7,TGTGCCAGCAGTCCAGGATTAACCTACGAGCAGTACTTC,CASSPGLTYEQYF
TRBV12-5,NA,NA,TRBJ1-5,TGTGCTAGTGGTTTGGCCCAATCCCCCCAGCATTTT,CASGLAQSPQHF
TRBV11-2,NA,NA,TRBJ1-2,TGTGCCAGCAGCTTAGATACTAACTATGGCTACACCTTC,CASSLDTNYGYTF
TRBV5-1,NA,NA,TRBJ1-5,TGCGCCAGCAGCTTGGACAGTAATCAGCCCCAGCATTTT,CASSLDSNQPQHF
TRBV28,NA,TRBD1,TRBJ2-5,TGTGCCAGCAGTCCGCCGCAAGGACAGGGGGCTTGGGAGACCCAGTACTTC,CASSPPQGQGAWETQYF
TRBV6-1,NA,TRBD1,TRBJ2-7,TGTGCCAGCAGTGAGCAGGGGGCAGCAACCGCCTACGAGCAGTACTTC,CASSEQGAATAYEQYF
TRBV15,NA,TRBD1,TRBJ1-5,TGTGCCACCAGCAGCGGGACAGGGAAGGGACAACAGCCCCAGCATTTT,CATSSGTGKGQQPQHF
TRBV6-6,NA,NA,TRBJ1-4,TGTGCCAGCAGTTACTCACAGGGAAGGGATGAAAAACTGTTTTTT,CASSYSQGRDEKLFF
TRBV6-5,NA,TRBD2,TRBJ2-3,TGTGCCAGCACGGTGGGGGGGACGGCAGATACGCAGTATTTT,CASTVGGTADTQYF
TRBV9,NA,TRBD2,TRBJ2-5,TGTGCCAGCAGCGCGACTAGCTCCTACCAAGAGACCCAGTACTTC,CASSATSSYQETQYF
TRBV28,NA,TRBD1,TRBJ2-1,TGTGCCAGCAGTTCCCTACAGGGGTTCCTTTACAATGAGCAGTTCTTC,CASSSLQGFLYNEQFF
TRBV11-2,NA,NA,TRBJ1-4,TGTGCCAGCAGCTACCTCAGCCGAGGGTATTCTCGGGAAAAACTGTTTTTT,CASSYLSRGYSREKLFF
TRBV5-1,NA,TRBD1,TRBJ2-7,TGCGCCAGCAGCTTGGATTACAGGGGGCGATACGAGCAGTACTTC,CASSLDYRGRYEQYF
TRBV28,NA,NA,TRBJ1-1,TGTGCCAGCAGTTTAGAGGGGGTGCTTAACACTGAAGCTTTCTTT,CASSLEGVLNTEAFF
TRBV7-6,NA,TRBD2,TRBJ2-2,TGTGCCAGCAGCTTAAGGACTAGCGGGGGACCTAACACCGGGGAGCTGTTTTTT,CASSLRTSGGPNTGELFF
TRBV6-6,NA,NA,TRBJ1-5,TGTGCCAGCAGTTACCGGGATGGCGGCGTTCGGGGTCAGCATTTT,CASSYRDGGVRGQHF
TRBV7-9,NA,TRBD1,TRBJ2-5,TGTGCCAGCAGCGGTAGGGACAGGGTTCAAGAGACCCAGTACTTC,CASSGRDRVQETQYF
TRBV2,NA,TRBD2,TRBJ2-3,TGTGCCAGCAGGCGGACTAGCGGGAGCACAGATACGCAGTATTTT,CASRRTSGSTDTQYF
TRBV12-3/TRBV12-4,NA,TRBD2,TRBJ2-7,TGTGCCAGCAGTCCGGGACTAGCGGGGCCCCACTTC,CASSPGLAGPHF
TRBV29-1,few,NA,TRBJ1-1,TGCAGCGTTAGCCTGAGGAACACTGAAGCTTTCTTT,CSVSLRNTEAFF
TRBV18,NA,NA,TRBJ1-2,TGTGCCAGCTCACCACGGACAGTCCAAGGCTACACCTTC,CASSPRTVQGYTF
TRBV6-5,NA,NA,TRBJ1-5,TGTGCCAGCAGCGCGGACAGTCTAGGGCAGCCCCAGCATTTT,CASSADSLGQPQHF
TRBV11-3,once,TRBD2,TRBJ2-4,TGTGCCAGCAGCTCCCTCTTGGGGGAGGGGCTAAACATTCAGTACTTC,CASSSLLGEGLNIQYF
TRBV11-2,once,TRBD2,TRBJ2-1,TGTGCCAGCAGCATCGGGACTAGCGAATCCAATGAGCAGTTCTTC,CASSIGTSESNEQFF
TRBV6-8,NA,NA,TRBJ2-3,TGTGCCACCTGGGGGGGCAGTAGCACAGATACGCAGTATTTT,CATWGGSSTDTQYF
TRBV28,few,NA,TRBJ1-5,TGTGCCAGCAGTTTCGGGTCAGGGAATCAGCCCCAGCATTTT,CASSFGSGNQPQHF